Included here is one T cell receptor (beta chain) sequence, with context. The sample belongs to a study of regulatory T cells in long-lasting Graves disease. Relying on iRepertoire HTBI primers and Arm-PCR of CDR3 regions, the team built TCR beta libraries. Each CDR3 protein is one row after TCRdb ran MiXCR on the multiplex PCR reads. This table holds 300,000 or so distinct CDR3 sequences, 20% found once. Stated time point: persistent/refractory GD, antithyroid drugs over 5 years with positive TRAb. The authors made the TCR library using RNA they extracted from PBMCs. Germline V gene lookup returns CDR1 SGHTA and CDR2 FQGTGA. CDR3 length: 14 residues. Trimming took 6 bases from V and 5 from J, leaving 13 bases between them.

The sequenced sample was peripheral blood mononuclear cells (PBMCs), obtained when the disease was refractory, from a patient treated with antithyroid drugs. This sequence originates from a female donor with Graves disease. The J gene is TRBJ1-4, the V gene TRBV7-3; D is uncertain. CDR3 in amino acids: CASSPPQSNEKLFF. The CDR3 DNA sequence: TGTGCCAGCAGTCCGCCCCAAAGCAATGAAAAACTGTTTTTT.